Following are 10 T cell receptor beta chains from one sample sequenced in a study of blood T cell repertoires in COVID-19. Method: immunoSEQ multiplex PCR; TCRdb's copy keeps in-frame clones and lacks some. The sample contains hundreds of thousands of clones, around 89% of which appear only once. The sample taken for sequencing was PBMCs or T cells enriched from blood (not recorded which). Receptor source: a man in his forties who had recovered from COVID-19.

The chain uses TRBV27 and TRBJ1-5; 9 positions agree with TRBD1. There are 15 residues in the CDR3. V lost 5 bases, J lost 4 bases, and 6 bases stayed unmatched. Germline loops: CDR1 MNHEY, CDR2 SMNVEV (reference sequence). CDR3 protein: CASSGQGKNNQPQHF. For the CDR3, the DNA is TGTGCCAGCAGTGGACAGGGGAAAAATAATCAGCCCCAGCATTTT.

The chain links TRBV27 to TRBJ2-7, with a tentative D call TRBD1 (6 bases). CDR3 size: 12 residues. Trimming cost V 4 bases and J 8 bases, with 12 bases left between them. Per the germline V gene, CDR1 is MNHEY and CDR2 is SMNVEV (reference sequence). CDR3 coding DNA: TGTGCCAGCAGTTACCAGGGGTTTCAGCAGTACTTC. It specifies CASSYQGFQQYF.

V and J are TRBV12-5 and TRBJ1-2; the D gene is possibly TRBD1 (5 bases). Germline V gene data show CDR1 as LGHNT and CDR2 as FRNRAP. With 6 bases removed from V and 4 bases from J, the gap between germline ends came to 12 bases. This CDR3 is 13 amino acids long. The CDR3 reads CASGADNSYGYTF. In nucleotides, the CDR3 is TGTGCTAGTGGGGCGGACAACAGCTATGGCTACACCTTC.

The chain combines TRBV6-5 with TRBJ1-2; D is undetermined. With 3 bases removed from V and 0 bases from J, the gap between germline ends came to 5 bases. Per germline, CDR1 MNHEY and CDR2 SVGAGI. The CDR3 covers 13 residues. The CDR3 reads CASSYQANYGYTF. In nucleotides, the CDR3 is TGTGCCAGCAGTTATCAGGCTAACTATGGCTACACCTTC.

This clone was picked up a small number of times. The rearrangement uses TRBV10-3 and TRBJ2-7, with 7 positions matching TRBD1. Unmatched junction bases numbered 7, after V lost 6 bases and J lost 5 bases. CDR1 is ENHRY and CDR2 is SYGVKD in the germline V gene. The CDR3 sequence is 13 residues long. The CDR3 DNA is TGTGCCATCAGCAGGACAGGAGTCCACGAGCAGTACTTC. Encoded protein: CAISRTGVHEQYF.

CDR3 coding DNA: TGTGCCAGCAGGACCGGGACTAGCGGGAGTGGGGTCTATGGCGAGCAGTACTTC. It codes for CASRTGTSGSGVYGEQYF. The rearrangement uses TRBV27 and TRBJ2-7; TRBD2 aligns across 14 bases. CDR3 size: 18 residues. V dropped 6 bases and J dropped 6; count of bases not matched to a gene: 16. Germline V gene lookup returns CDR1 MNHEY and CDR2 SMNVEV (reference sequence).

The rearrangement joins TRBV7-9 to TRBJ2-5; perhaps TRBD2 as D (5 bases). Trimming pared 1 base from V and 3 bases from J, leaving 18 bases between. This CDR3 has 17 amino acids. Germline V CDR1 and CDR2: SEHNR, FQNEAQ (reference sequence). CDR3 nucleotides: TGTGCCAGCAGCTTAGGGGCCGGGATGGGCCTAGAAGAGACCCAGTACTTC. Translating gives CASSLGAGMGLEETQYF.

V gene TRBV5-1 combines with J gene TRBJ2-7, with no clear D. V gave up 0 bases and J gave up 0 bases, with 13 bases separating them. This CDR3 contains 16 residues. Germline V gene lookup returns CDR1 SGHRS and CDR2 YFSETQ. The CDR3 spells CASSLELRRYSYEQYF. The CDR3 DNA reads as TGCGCCAGCAGCTTGGAGTTACGGCGGTACTCCTACGAGCAGTACTTC.

The chain employs TRBV29-1 and TRBJ1-1; a weak D match, TRBD1 (5 bases). The V end was cut by 7 bases, the J end by 8 bases, with 17 bases between. CDR3 length: 12 amino acids. CDR1 SQVTM and CDR2 ANQGSEA come from the germline V gene. CDR3 bases: TGCAGCGGATGTCTTGACAGAACCGAAGCTTTCTTT. Its translation is CSGCLDRTEAFF.

The V and J genes are TRBV27 and TRBJ1-2; D may be TRBD1 (6 bases). Trimming pared 6 bases from V and 4 bases from J, leaving 18 bases between. This CDR3 contains 15 residues. Germline values: CDR1 MNHEY, CDR2 SMNVEV (reference sequence). The CDR3 DNA sequence: TGTGCCAGCAGGAGATCGAAACAGGGCTCCTATGGCTACACCTTC. Its translation is CASRRSKQGSYGYTF.